The T cell receptor (beta chain) described here comes from a study of T-cell reconstitution after alpha-beta-depleted transplantation in children. This CDR3 has 12 residues. V gave up 8 bases and J gave up 8 bases; unmatched junction bases: 9. Germline CDR1 is DFQATT and CDR2 is SNEGSKA (reference sequence). This clonotype was counted at least ten times. Unique molecular identifiers tagged the TCRbeta library. TCRdb fed the PCR reads into MiXCR, producing one record per CDR3 protein. The sample lists fewer than 400,000 distinct CDR3 sequences; approximately 20% were seen once. The receptor's source is a human donor who donated a stem cell graft to a child with acute myeloid leukemia. The sample was PBMCs from the stem cell graft donor, taken from the stem cell graft. The chain combines TRBV20-1 with TRBJ2-1; 7 nucleotides agree with TRBD1. The CDR3 nucleotides read TGCAGTTCCAACAGGGGTCCCGATGAGCAGTTCTTC. Translating gives CSSNRGPDEQFF.